This T cell receptor beta chain was sequenced during a study of T-cell reconstitution after alpha-beta-depleted transplantation in children. Construction of the TCRbeta library involved unique molecular identifiers. TCRdb used MiXCR to reprocess the PCR reads, holding one entry per CDR3 protein. Of hundreds of thousands of distinct CDR3 sequences in the sample, approximately 14% were seen once. CDR1 is DFQATT and CDR2 is SNEGSKA in the germline V gene (reference sequence). The ends were cut back, 5 bases at V and 1 base at J, with 18 bases in the middle. This CDR3 is built from 16 residues. The source is a girl aged 2 to 9 with congenital amegakaryocytic thrombocytopenia, due to receive a stem cell transplant. The sequences come from PBMCs, collected before TCRalphabeta/CD19-depleted stem cell transplant. The chain is built from TRBV20-1 and TRBJ1-5; D is uncertain. The CDR3, as DNA: TGCAGTGCTGGCCTGGGAAGCGTCGGGAGCAATCAGCCCCAGCATTTT. Translating it yields CSAGLGSVGSNQPQHF.